This T cell receptor beta chain was obtained from a study of blood T cell repertoires in COVID-19. Study-wide context: The study drew acute and convalescent COVID-19 samples from the United States, Italy and Spain. The analysed material was cDNA or gDNA that came from T cells, B-cell-depleted T cells, or PBMCs.

Original processing methods: Reference gene primer amplification gave estimated nucleated cell counts. The protocol was immunoSEQ multiplex PCR, while the TCRdb copy is restricted to in-frame clones and leaves out a portion. V and J calls and clone size are copied from that table; D and trimming were computed from the DNA. Of 100,000 to 150,000 clones listed, about 89% are singletons. Trimming at V came to 5 bases and at J to 2 bases, leaving 10 bases not matched to a gene. Germline V gene lookup returns CDR1 KGHDR and CDR2 SFDVKD. This CDR3 has 18 residues. Seattle patient enrollment occurred during active infection, with longitudinal follow-up thereafter.

The TCR was taken from a man between 60 and 70 years old with COVID-19, enrolled during active disease. The chain is built from TRBV24-1 and TRBJ2-2; TRBD1 matches 10 bases. What was sequenced was peripheral blood. DNA for the CDR3: TGTGCCACCAGTGGTTCTTCCGGGACAGGGGTCAACACCGGGGAGCTGTTTTTT. Protein: CATSGSSGTGVNTGELFF.